Following are 9 T cell receptor beta chains from one sample sequenced in a study of preoperative IRX-2 immunotherapy in early breast cancer. TCRdb's copy holds only in-frame clones and misses some; the assay was immunoSEQ multiplex PCR. The data contain under 50,000 clones, roughly 82% of them singletons. The treatment here: preoperative locoregional IRX-2 cytokine immunotherapy. The specimen comprised lymph node tissue, sampled after IRX-2 immunotherapy. The receptors were sampled from a human donor with breast cancer.

This clone has only a few counts. The V call is TRBV19, the J call TRBJ1-5; no reliable D call. There are 18 residues in the CDR3. Germline loops: CDR1 LNHDA, CDR2 SQIVND (reference sequence). V lost 5 bases, J lost 5 bases, and 25 bases lay in between. The CDR3 is CASSAKPFGPGGDQPQHF. CDR3 DNA: TGTGCCAGTAGTGCTAAACCCTTTGGACCAGGTGGGGATCAGCCCCAGCATTTT.

The chain couples TRBV29-1 to TRBJ1-2; possibly TRBD1 for D (5 bases). The CDR3 is 13 amino acids. Germline-derived CDR1 and CDR2 are SQVTM and ANQGSEA. V was clipped by 7 bases and J by 3 bases, with 15 bases between them. The CDR3 coding sequence is TGCAGCGCCCGGGGCGACAGAGACTATGGCTACACCTTC. As protein: CSARGDRDYGYTF.

This chain links TRBV28 with TRBJ1-1; no firm D call. The germline V and J ends were trimmed by 10 bases and 4 bases, with 13 bases remaining between them. Germline CDR1 MDHEN, CDR2 SYDVKM. This CDR3 is built from 12 residues. The CDR3 reads CATKTGSTEAFF. The DNA for the CDR3 is TGTGCCACCAAGACGGGGTCCACTGAAGCTTTCTTT.

The count of this clone is one. J is TRBJ1-5 and V is TRBV11-3, with D tentatively TRBD1 (6 bases). Germline V gene sequence: CDR1 SGHNT, CDR2 YENEEA. There are 14 residues in the CDR3. The V end was cut by 5 bases, the J end by 9 bases, with 17 bases between. The CDR3 reads CASSRGRQVGPQHF. The CDR3 coding sequence is TGTGCCAGCAGCCGGGGGAGACAGGTCGGGCCCCAGCATTTT.

The chain combines TRBV6-8 with TRBJ1-6, with D possibly matching TRBD1 (6 bases). The V gene's germline CDR1 is MNHGY and CDR2 SAAAGT. This CDR3 spans 16 amino acids. With 2 bases removed from V and 7 bases from J, the gap between germline ends came to 15 bases. CDR3 coding DNA: TGTGCCAGCAGTTACGATAACAGGGATAGGAATTCACCCCTCCACTTT. Amino acid sequence: CASSYDNRDRNSPLHF.

This rearrangement joins TRBV6-8 to TRBJ1-5; the D gene is possibly TRBD1 (5 bases). The CDR3 runs to 12 residues. CDR1 and CDR2 from the germline V gene are MNHGY and SAAAGT. V was pared by 6 bases and J by 5 bases, with 8 bases between. CDR3 loop: CASSRGDQPQHF. CDR3 DNA: TGTGCCAGCAGCCGGGGGGATCAGCCCCAGCATTTT.

The chain has TRBV19 and TRBJ1-1; 7 nucleotides match TRBD1. The CDR3 runs to 14 residues. The germline CDR1 and CDR2 sequences are LNHDA and SQIVND (reference sequence). V lost 4 bases, J lost 1 base, and 3 bases stayed unmatched. Written as DNA, the CDR3 is TGTGCCAGTAGTACCAGACAGGGGAACACTGAAGCTTTCTTT. This codes for CASSTRQGNTEAFF.

This chain joins TRBV6-8 and TRBJ2-1; 9 positions agree with TRBD1. The V segment lost 6 bases and the J segment 4 bases; nucleotides outside the gene matches: 10. The CDR3 extends over 16 amino acids. The germline V gene has CDR1 MNHGY and CDR2 SAAAGT. CDR3 bases: TGTGCCAGCAGGGGAACCGGGACAGGGCTATACAATGAGCAGTTCTTC. Amino acid sequence: CASRGTGTGLYNEQFF.

This chain uses TRBV10-2 with TRBJ2-3; 7 positions match TRBD1. Germline-derived CDR1 and CDR2 are WSHSY and SAAADI. There are 16 residues in the CDR3. V lost 3 bases and J lost 5; bases outside the gene matches: 11. The CDR3 region has the DNA TGCGCCAGCAGTGATAGGGGGCGAACACAAAGAGATACGCAGTATTTT. Protein: CASSDRGRTQRDTQYF.